This is a list of T cell receptor beta chains from one sample in a study of CD4 T cells in lung cancer. Assay used: immunoSEQ multiplex PCR; TCRdb lists only in-frame clones, some missing. This sample has over 8,000 clones, with over 50% found just once. What was sequenced was normal lung tissue taken away from the tumor. The source is a man aged 55 to 70 with non-small cell lung cancer. The CDR3 runs from the conserved cysteine through the conserved F or W. The D gene is left open where the match is weak. Expanded clones get a size class; other rows say once, few or many, or leave the size out.

J: TRBJ2-1
V: TRBV27
D: TRBD2
length: 17
size: NA
DNA: TGTGCCAGCAGTTCCCGGGGGGCTAGCGGGTACCACAATGAGCAGTTCTTC
CDR3: CASSSRGASGYHNEQFF

J: TRBJ1-2
V: TRBV19
D: TRBD1
length: 17
size: few
DNA: TGTGCCAGTAGTTTCTCTCAAGGGGGCCGCTCTAAATATGGCTACACCTTC
CDR3: CASSFSQGGRSKYGYTF

J: TRBJ2-1
V: TRBV4-2
D: TRBD2
length: 16
size: NA
DNA: TGTGCCAGCAGCCAAGTAGCGGGAGAAAACTACAATGAGCAGTTCTTC
CDR3: CASSQVAGENYNEQFF

J: TRBJ2-7
V: TRBV2
D: NA
length: 13
size: NA
DNA: TGTGCCAGCAGGAGCCTAGGTCTCTCCGAGCAGTACTTC
CDR3: CASRSLGLSEQYF

J: TRBJ1-2
V: TRBV29-1
D: TRBD1
length: 14
size: NA
DNA: TGCAGCGCCCAGGAGGGGACAGGGGTTAATGGCTACACCTTC
CDR3: CSAQEGTGVNGYTF

J: TRBJ2-5
V: TRBV7-2
D: TRBD2
length: 17
size: NA
DNA: TGTGCCAGCAGCTTTTCCCCCCGGACTAGCGGGAGAGAGACCCAGTACTTC
CDR3: CASSFSPRTSGRETQYF

J: TRBJ1-1
V: TRBV27
D: NA
length: 14
size: NA
DNA: TGTGCCAGCGGGTCAGGTCTCCCGAACACTGAAGCTTTCTTT
CDR3: CASGSGLPNTEAFF

J: TRBJ1-1
V: TRBV7-9
D: NA
length: 12
size: once
DNA: TGTGCCAGCAGCTTGAGAGGAACTGAAGCTTTCTTT
CDR3: CASSLRGTEAFF

J: TRBJ1-5
V: TRBV6-1
D: TRBD1
length: 15
size: NA
DNA: TGTGCCAGCAGTATACGGACAGGGCAAGATCAGCCCCAGCATTTT
CDR3: CASSIRTGQDQPQHF

J: TRBJ2-1
V: TRBV7-9
D: NA
length: 13
size: NA
DNA: TGTGCCAGCAGATGGGTGGGAGACAATGAGCAGTTCTTC
CDR3: CASRWVGDNEQFF

J: TRBJ1-4
V: TRBV6-1
D: NA
length: 14
size: medium-sized
DNA: TGTGCCAGCAGTGAATCCCCGACTAATGAAAAACTGTTTTTT
CDR3: CASSESPTNEKLFF

J: TRBJ2-6
V: TRBV19
D: TRBD1
length: 16
size: medium-sized
DNA: TGTGCCAGTAGCCTCACAGGGGGCTCTGGGGCCAACGTCCTGACTTTC
CDR3: CASSLTGGSGANVLTF

J: TRBJ2-5
V: TRBV28
D: TRBD2
length: 18
size: NA
DNA: TGTGCCAGCAGTCCCAGACTAGCGGGAGGGCCTAGGCAAGAGACCCAGTACTTC
CDR3: CASSPRLAGGPRQETQYF

J: TRBJ2-3
V: TRBV7-3
D: NA
length: 14
size: NA
DNA: TGTGCCAGCAGCACCGCCAGGGGAAGGGATACGCAGTATTTT
CDR3: CASSTARGRDTQYF

J: TRBJ1-1
V: TRBV5-1
D: NA
length: 14
size: medium-sized
DNA: TGCGCCAGCAGCTTGGAAGACATGAACACTGAAGCTTTCTTT
CDR3: CASSLEDMNTEAFF

J: TRBJ1-1
V: TRBV25-1
D: NA
length: 15
size: NA
DNA: TGTGCCAGCAGTGCCAAACACCTTCTGAACACTGAAGCTTTCTTT
CDR3: CASSAKHLLNTEAFF

J: TRBJ2-3
V: TRBV5-1
D: NA
length: 12
size: NA
DNA: TGCGCCAGCAGCCCTATGCCAGATACGCAGTATTTT
CDR3: CASSPMPDTQYF

J: TRBJ2-2
V: TRBV4-2
D: TRBD2
length: 16
size: NA
DNA: TGTGCCAGCAGCCGCCAACTAGCGGGAGAAACCGGGGAGCTGTTTTTT
CDR3: CASSRQLAGETGELFF

J: TRBJ2-5
V: TRBV6-5
D: TRBD1
length: 15
size: medium-sized
DNA: TGTGCCAGCAGCCCTGACAGGGGAGGCCCAGAGACCCAGTACTTC
CDR3: CASSPDRGGPETQYF

J: TRBJ2-1
V: TRBV5-1
D: TRBD2
length: 14
size: NA
DNA: TGCGCCAGCAGCCGAGGGACTAGCAACAATGAGCAGTTCTTC
CDR3: CASSRGTSNNEQFF